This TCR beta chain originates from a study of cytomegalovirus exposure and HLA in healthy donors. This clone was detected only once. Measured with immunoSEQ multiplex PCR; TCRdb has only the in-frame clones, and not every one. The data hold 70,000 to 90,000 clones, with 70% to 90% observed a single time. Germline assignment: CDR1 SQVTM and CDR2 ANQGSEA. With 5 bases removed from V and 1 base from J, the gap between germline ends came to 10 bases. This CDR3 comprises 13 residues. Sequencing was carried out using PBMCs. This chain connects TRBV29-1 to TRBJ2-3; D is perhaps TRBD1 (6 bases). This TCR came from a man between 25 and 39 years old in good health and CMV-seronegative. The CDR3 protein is CSVRAGGTDTQYF. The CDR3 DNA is TGCAGCGTTCGCGCAGGGGGCACAGATACGCAGTATTTT.